This TCR beta chain was found in a study of tumor-infiltrating lymphocytes in primary liver carcinoma. Across the whole study: Samples returned roughly 3.65 to 7.5 million productive TCRbeta reads each. Read depth did not differ significantly between tissue types.

The authors made TCR beta cDNA from 450 to 600 ng total RNA with a constant-region primer. Generation of the TCR beta libraries relied on three nested multiplex PCR rounds using slightly modified ARM-PCR. Two initial PCR rounds of roughly 10 cycles each paired TRBV1-TRBV30 forward primers with a C-beta reverse primer. TCRdb itself ran the multiplex PCR reads through MiXCR, one entry per CDR3 protein. This table has some 130,000 distinct CDR3 sequences, around 70% appearing once. General observations from the study: Blood's top-250-clone fraction was significantly lower than that of tumors (p = 0.039).

Many counts were recorded for this clonotype. Its antigen is not known. The tissue used was unsorted bulk material of 20-30 mg. RNA and DNA were co-extracted from it with the AllPrep DNA/RNA mini kit. Those sampled were patients whose primary liver carcinoma was treated by surgical resection. The CDR3 is 13 amino acids. Trimming pared 1 base from V and 6 bases from J, leaving 9 bases between. CDR1 MGHRA and CDR2 YSYEKL come from the germline V gene. This TCR was sampled from a woman aged 55-75 years with primary liver carcinoma and hepatitis B virus infection. Material: tumor-adjacent normal liver tissue. This chain links TRBV4-1 with TRBJ1-2; no firm D call. Here the CDR3 reads CASSQVVLDGYTF. The CDR3 nucleotides are TGCGCCAGCAGCCAAGTGGTCTTGGATGGCTACACCTTC.